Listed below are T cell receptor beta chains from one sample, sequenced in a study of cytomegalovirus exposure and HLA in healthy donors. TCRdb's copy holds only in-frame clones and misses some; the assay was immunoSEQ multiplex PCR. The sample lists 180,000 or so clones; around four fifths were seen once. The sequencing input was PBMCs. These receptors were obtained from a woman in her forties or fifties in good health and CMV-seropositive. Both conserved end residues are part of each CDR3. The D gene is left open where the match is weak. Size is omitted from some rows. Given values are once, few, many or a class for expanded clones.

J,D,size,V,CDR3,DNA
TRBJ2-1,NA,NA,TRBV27,CASRGGNEQFF,TGTGCCAGCAGAGGGGGAAATGAGCAGTTCTTC
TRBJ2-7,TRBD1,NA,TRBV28,CASSLGGQGPSYEQYF,TGTGCCAGCTCCCTAGGGGGACAGGGGCCGTCCTACGAGCAGTACTTC
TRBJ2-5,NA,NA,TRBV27,CASSLNSRVLGQTQYF,TGTGCCAGCAGTCTGAACTCCAGGGTGTTGGGGCAGACCCAGTACTTC
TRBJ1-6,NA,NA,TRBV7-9,CSSSRINSPLHF,TGTTCCAGCAGCCGTATAAATTCACCCCTCCACTTT
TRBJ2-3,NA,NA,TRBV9,CASSVEPTTDTQYF,TGTGCCAGCAGCGTAGAACCCACTACAGATACGCAGTATTTT
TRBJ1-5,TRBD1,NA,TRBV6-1,CASSEGQGYQPQHF,TGTGCCAGCAGTGAGGGACAGGGATACCAGCCCCAGCATTTT
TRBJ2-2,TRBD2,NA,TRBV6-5,CASSYTSGSTGELFF,TGTGCCAGCAGTTACACTAGCGGGAGCACCGGGGAGCTGTTTTTT
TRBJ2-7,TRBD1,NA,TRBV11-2,CASSHRSQGSYEQYF,TGTGCCAGCAGCCATCGGTCACAGGGGTCCTACGAGCAGTACTTC
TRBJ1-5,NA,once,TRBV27,CASSRGGRGGNQPQHF,TGTGCCAGCAGTCGCGGGGGGAGGGGAGGCAATCAGCCCCAGCATTTT
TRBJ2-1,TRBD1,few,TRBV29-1,CSVGTGESYNEQFF,TGCAGCGTGGGGACAGGGGAATCCTACAATGAGCAGTTCTTC
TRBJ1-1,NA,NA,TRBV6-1,CASSEGRDTEAFF,TGTGCCAGCAGTGAGGGTCGGGACACTGAAGCTTTCTTT
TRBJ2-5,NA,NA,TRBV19,CASSIEGPRETQYF,TGTGCCAGTAGTATCGAGGGCCCCCGGGAGACCCAGTACTTC
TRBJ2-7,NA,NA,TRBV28,CASSTLGQGRDEQYF,TGTGCCAGCAGTACGCTAGGGCAGGGGAGGGACGAGCAGTACTTC
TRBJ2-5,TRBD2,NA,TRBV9,CASSGTGGEETQYF,TGTGCCAGCAGCGGCACGGGGGGGGAAGAGACCCAGTACTTC
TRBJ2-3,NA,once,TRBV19,CASSLAHTDAQYF,TGTGCCAGTAGTTTGGCCCACACAGATGCGCAGTATTTT
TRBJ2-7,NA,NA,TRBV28,CASSLGRGPYEQYF,TGTGCCAGCAGTTTAGGGCGGGGTCCCTACGAGCAGTACTTC
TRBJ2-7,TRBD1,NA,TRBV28,CASSAGTVYEQYF,TGTGCCAGCAGTGCCGGGACAGTCTACGAGCAGTACTTC
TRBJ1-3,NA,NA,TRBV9,CASSVEGAGNTIYF,TGTGCCAGCAGCGTAGAAGGGGCTGGAAACACCATATATTTT
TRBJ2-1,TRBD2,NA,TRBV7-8,CASSFYPGTSGRSYNEQFF,TGTGCCAGCAGCTTCTACCCAGGGACTAGCGGGAGGAGCTACAATGAGCAGTTCTTC
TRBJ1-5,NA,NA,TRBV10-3,CAISDVGGFNNQPQHF,TGTGCCATCAGTGACGTGGGGGGTTTCAACAATCAGCCCCAGCATTTT
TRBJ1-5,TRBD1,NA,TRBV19,CASSGGTGGQPQHF,TGTGCCAGTAGTGGCGGGACAGGGGGTCAGCCCCAGCATTTT
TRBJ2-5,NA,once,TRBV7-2,CASSLDAGQETQYF,TGTGCCAGCAGCTTAGATGCGGGGCAAGAGACCCAGTACTTC
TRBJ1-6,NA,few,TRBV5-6,CASSLETANSPLHF,TGTGCCAGCAGCTTAGAAACCGCGAATTCACCCCTCCACTTT
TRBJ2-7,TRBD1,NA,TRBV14,CASSQTGGQGSHEQYF,TGTGCCAGCAGCCAAACCGGCGGACAGGGTTCCCACGAGCAGTACTTC
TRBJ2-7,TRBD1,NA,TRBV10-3,CASGQGAYEQYF,TGTGCCTCCGGACAGGGGGCCTACGAGCAGTACTTC